This is a list of T cell receptor beta chains from one sample in a study of cytomegalovirus exposure and HLA in healthy donors. Sequenced by immunoSEQ multiplex PCR; TCRdb stores in-frame clones only, minus some. The sample shows roughly 120,000 clones, around a tenth of them seen only once. Sequenced sample: PBMCs. The receptors originated from a man aged 30 to 45 in good health and CMV-seronegative. Each CDR3 is given without its conserved first and last residue.

>TRBJ2-3|TRBV27
ASSLGRFEREGRGSTDTQY
>TRBJ1-5|TRBV2
ASRRTGISNQPQH
>TRBJ1-1|TRBV9
ASSGAGGDEAF
>TRBJ2-7|TRBV6-6
ASSYGSGQGSYEQY
>TRBJ2-3|TRBV30
ALRGGGTDTQY
>TRBJ1-1|TRBV7-2
ASSPAFPSEAF
>TRBJ2-7|TRBV19
ASSIVPGQGDSYEQY
>TRBJ2-5|TRBV5-5
ASSQNTGVGQETQY
>TRBJ2-7|TRBV7-9
ASRPGSGRNYEQY
>TRBJ2-7|TRBV28
ASVLAGRSYEQY
>TRBJ2-7|TRBV29-1
SVEVGGSTGEQY
>TRBJ2-7|TRBV7-9
ASSPSSYEQY
>TRBJ2-7|TRBV5-4
ASSLDWTGDYYEQY
>TRBJ2-4|TRBV2
ASSEAARNIQY
>TRBJ2-3|TRBV11-2
ASAGDTDTQY
>TRBJ2-3|TRBV10-2
ASSAGTLNTDTQY
>TRBJ1-2|TRBV2
ASTRGFDYGYT
>TRBJ2-7|TRBV5-1
ASSLLDSEQY
>TRBJ2-1|TRBV30
AWSRGGDINEQF
>TRBJ2-1|TRBV6-5
ASKLTSGYPHEQF
>TRBJ2-6|TRBV2
ASSPGTSGANVLT
>TRBJ2-1|TRBV4-3
ASSQGDRAHNEQF
>TRBJ2-3|TRBV10-3
AISESSGGITDTQY
>TRBJ1-2|TRBV10-2
ASSESIPPVYGYT
>TRBJ2-7|TRBV5-1
ASSGSGTSGSEQY
>TRBJ2-7|TRBV27
ASSLYDSATYEQY
>TRBJ1-4|TRBV11-2
ASSLGQGGEKLF
>TRBJ1-1|TRBV7-6
ASSLAGRDSSLRDTEAF
>TRBJ2-2|TRBV18
ASSLTSGTYTGELF
>TRBJ1-2|TRBV30
AWDRGKGGYT
>TRBJ1-5|TRBV28
ASTESGDRGRPQPQH
>TRBJ2-7|TRBV10-2
ASSEPTSFSYEQY
>TRBJ1-2|TRBV6-4
ASSDSGGAAGYT
>TRBJ1-2|TRBV28
ASTQGFGYT
>TRBJ2-4|TRBV5-4
ASSPSASGIQY
>TRBJ2-1|TRBV28
ASSFMRDNEQF
>TRBJ2-7|TRBV25-1
ASIKAGGSYEQY
>TRBJ2-1|TRBV7-2
ASSLEVGYYNEQF
>TRBJ2-5|TRBV5-4
ASNRGGQSVGETQY
>TRBJ2-7|TRBV4-3
ASSQATQGYEQY